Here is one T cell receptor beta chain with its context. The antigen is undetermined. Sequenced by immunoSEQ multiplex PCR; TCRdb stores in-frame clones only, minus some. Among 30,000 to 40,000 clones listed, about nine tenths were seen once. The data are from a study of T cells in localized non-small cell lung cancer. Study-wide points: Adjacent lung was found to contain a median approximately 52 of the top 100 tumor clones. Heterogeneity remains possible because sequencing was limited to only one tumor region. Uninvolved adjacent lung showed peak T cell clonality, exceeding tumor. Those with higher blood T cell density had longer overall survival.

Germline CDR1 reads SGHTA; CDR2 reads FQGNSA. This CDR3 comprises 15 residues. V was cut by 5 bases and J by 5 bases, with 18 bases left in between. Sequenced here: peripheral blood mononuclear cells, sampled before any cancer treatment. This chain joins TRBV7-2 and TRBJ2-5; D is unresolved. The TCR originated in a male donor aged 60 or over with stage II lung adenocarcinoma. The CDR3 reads CASSPRSPPGETQYF. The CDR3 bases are TGTGCCAGCAGCCCCCGTTCGCCCCCCGGGGAGACCCAGTACTTC.